A selection of T cell receptor beta chains follows, all from one sample in a study of T cells in Graves' hyperthyroidism and ophthalmopathy. TCRdb itself ran the multiplex PCR reads through MiXCR, one entry per CDR3 protein. Counted here are 650,000 to 700,000 distinct CDR3 sequences, around a sixth occurring once; the ten biggest clones make up about a sixth. The specimen was blood. These TCRs come from a man aged 45-65 years with Graves' hyperthyroidism. Each CDR3 is given without its conserved first and last residue.

V	J	CDR3
TRBV28	TRBJ1-1	ASRGTGERAF
TRBV7-9	TRBJ2-7	ASSGEVYEQY
TRBV4-2	TRBJ1-6	ASSQGQGYNSPLH
TRBV18	TRBJ1-5	ASSFQGRNQPQH
TRBV15	TRBJ2-7	ATSRVPWSETYEQY
TRBV10-3	TRBJ1-1	AISSGAGLDTEAF
TRBV6-1	TRBJ1-5	ASSPQVSQHQH
TRBV18	TRBJ2-2	ASSPTRTGGNTGELF
TRBV28	TRBJ2-2	ASSLPGQPAGELF
TRBV5-5	TRBJ2-1	ASNGPLSYNEQF
TRBV24-1	TRBJ1-2	ATSDLQGRNYT
TRBV5-1	TRBJ1-1	ASSLDVRENTEAF
TRBV7-3	TRBJ2-1	ASSLIAGTSGRASNNEQF
TRBV7-3	TRBJ1-1	ASSLQTNTEAF
TRBV10-2	TRBJ2-7	ASSESGGTAINEQY
TRBV7-9	TRBJ2-3	ASSQIAGTSGRGRTDTQY
TRBV5-1	TRBJ2-2	ASSFFPNIGRGNTGELF